Shown below are 22 T cell receptor beta chains from a single sample sequenced in a study of OX40 agonist ivuxolimab in advanced cancers. Only in-frame clones appear in the TCRdb table, and some are missing; sequencing was by immunoSEQ multiplex PCR. The sample has roughly 58,000 clones, 84% seen once. Sequencing used CD4+ or CD8+ T cells sorted from blood, obtained in a trial of the OX40 agonist ivuxolimab. The receptors were gathered from an adult with an advanced solid tumor such as melanoma, head and neck, liver or kidney cancer.

The chain carries TRBV11-2 and TRBJ2-3, with D uncertain. The CDR3 runs to 15 residues. CDR1 SGHAT and CDR2 FQNNGV come from the germline V gene. Trimming stripped 3 bases from V and 2 bases from J, with 12 bases between. The CDR3 DNA follows: TGTGCCAGCAGCTTCGGGCAGCCGATCACAGATACGCAGTATTTT. Translation: CASSFGQPITDTQYF.

This clone was observed a single time. The V gene is TRBV4-1, the J gene TRBJ2-7, with no clear D. The CDR3 runs 14 residues. V was pared by 2 bases and J by 3 bases, with 11 bases between. Germline V lookup: CDR1 MGHRA, CDR2 YSYEKL. The CDR3 region has the DNA TGCGCCAGCAGCCAACCTTGGAAAAGCTACGAGCAGTACTTC. Its protein product is CASSQPWKSYEQYF.

V is TRBV4-1 and J is TRBJ1-2; no firm D call. This CDR3 has 15 residues. Germline lookup yields CDR1 MGHRA and CDR2 YSYEKL. V was shortened by 4 bases and J by 1 base, with 13 bases between the two germline ends. The CDR3 protein is CASSRPGSLNYGYTF. CDR3 bases: TGCGCCAGCAGCCGACCCGGGAGCCTTAACTATGGCTACACCTTC.

This clone was counted once. J is TRBJ1-5 and V is TRBV6-1, with 7 bases fitting TRBD1. With 4 bases clipped from V and 2 bases from J, the junction kept 5 bases outside the gene matches. CDR3 length: 15 residues. Germline V gene data show CDR1 as MNHNS and CDR2 as SASEGT. In DNA form, the CDR3 reads TGTGCCAGCAGTGCCGCGACAGGGCGCAATCAGCCCCAGCATTTT. Amino acids: CASSAATGRNQPQHF.

This chain uses TRBV2 with TRBJ2-7; D perhaps matches TRBD1 (5 bases). CDR1 is SNHLY, CDR2 FYNNEI, per germline. V lost 7 bases, J lost 0 bases, and 13 bases lay in between. The CDR3 is 14 residues long. The CDR3 nucleotides are TGTGCCAGCAAGGGGCAGGGCGGCTCCTACGAGCAGTACTTC. Its protein is CASKGQGGSYEQYF.

The V and J genes are TRBV7-2 and TRBJ2-3; D uncertain. From germline, CDR1 is SGHTA and CDR2 FQGNSA. Trimming removed 5 bases at V and 5 bases at J, with 5 bases between. The CDR3 loop spans 11 amino acids. The CDR3 protein is CASSLKDTQYF. CDR3 bases: TGTGCCAGCAGCCTTAAAGATACGCAGTATTTT.

The chain couples TRBV5-4 to TRBJ1-2; D unresolved. The CDR3 has 15 residues. Trimming took off 4 bases at V and 2 bases at J, with 15 bases between the two ends. Germline CDR1 reads SGHNT; CDR2 reads YYREEE (reference sequence). DNA of the CDR3: TGTGCCAGCAGCCTACCCGTCGCCGAGAACTATGGCTACACCTTC. Residues: CASSLPVAENYGYTF.

The chain is built from TRBV2 and TRBJ1-3, with D perhaps TRBD1 (6 bases). V lost 6 bases and J lost 3, with 9 bases in between. The germline CDR1 and CDR2 sequences are SNHLY and FYNNEI. CDR3 length equals 13 residues. CDR3 protein: CASRVGGGNTIYF. The DNA of the CDR3 is TGTGCCAGCAGAGTAGGGGGTGGAAACACCATATATTTT.

V is TRBV9 and J is TRBJ2-2, with 8 bases lining up with TRBD1. CDR1 is SGDLS and CDR2 is YYNGEE in the germline V gene. The CDR3 totals 16 residues. The J segment lost 6 bases and the V segment lost 4 bases, leaving 11 bases of the junction unmatched. CDR3 loop: CASSRSGRGPPGELFF. For the CDR3, the DNA is TGTGCCAGCAGCAGGTCAGGCAGGGGGCCCCCCGGGGAGCTGTTTTTT.

The V and J genes are TRBV19 and TRBJ2-1; possibly TRBD1 for D (6 bases). This CDR3 is built from 17 residues. V lost 4 bases and J 3 bases, leaving 19 bases between the germline ends. The V gene's germline CDR1 is LNHDA and CDR2 SQIVND (reference sequence). The CDR3 region has the DNA TGTGCCAGTAGTACCCGGACAGCTTCAGATAGCTACAATGAGCAGTTCTTC. Translating gives CASSTRTASDSYNEQFF.

The chain uses TRBV11-1 and TRBJ2-2, with D perhaps TRBD2 (5 bases). V shed 4 bases and J shed 16 bases, with 13 bases lying between them. The CDR3 extends over 11 amino acids. Germline V gene data show CDR1 as SGHAT and CDR2 as FQDESV (reference sequence). CDR3 coding DNA: TGTGCCAGCAGCTCCTCGACTAAATCGTTTTTT. Amino acid sequence: CASSSSTKSFF.

This clone was seen only once. The chain uses TRBV2 and TRBJ2-2; 9 nucleotides match TRBD2. Looked up from germline, CDR1 is SNHLY and CDR2 is FYNNEI. This CDR3 has 15 amino acids. After removal of 6 bases from V and 3 bases from J, the junction contained 5 bases not matched to a gene. The CDR3 DNA is TGTGCCAGCAGGGGTTCTAGCGGGGACACCGGGGAGCTGTTTTTT. The encoded protein is CASRGSSGDTGELFF.

This rearrangement joins TRBV28 to TRBJ2-7; 8 bases are a match to TRBD2. CDR1 is MDHEN, CDR2 SYDVKM, per germline. The CDR3 runs 14 residues. Trimming cost V 7 bases and J 3 bases; bases outside gene matches: 8. CDR3 nucleotide sequence: TGTGCCAGCAAGGAAACACTAGCGGACTACGAGCAGTACTTC. It codes for CASKETLADYEQYF.

In this sample, this clone turned up a few times. CDR3 protein: CSVGDSWQFF. CDR3 sequence (DNA): TGCAGCGTAGGTGACTCATGGCAGTTCTTC. The chain joins TRBV29-1 to TRBJ2-1; D remains ambiguous. With 6 bases removed from V and 12 bases from J, the gap between germline ends came to 12 bases. The germline CDR1 and CDR2 sequences are SQVTM and ANQGSEA. The CDR3 contains 10 residues.

The genes are TRBV5-6 and TRBJ1-3; 8 bases line up with TRBD1. V shed 2 bases, J shed 1 base, and the junction held 11 bases outside the gene matches. The CDR3 has 18 residues. Germline V gene lookup returns CDR1 SGHDT and CDR2 YYEEEE. DNA for the CDR3: TGTGCCAGCAGCTTTTTTGAGACAGGGGCACCATCTGGAAACACCATATATTTT. Encoded protein: CASSFFETGAPSGNTIYF.

This chain uses TRBV14 with TRBJ2-7; 12 nucleotides align to TRBD1. V trimming: 4 bases; J trimming: 7 bases; junction bases outside the gene matches: 2. CDR3 length equals 13 residues. Germline loops: CDR1 SGHDN, CDR2 FVKESK. The CDR3 is CASSRDRGLEQYF. The DNA for the CDR3 is TGTGCCAGCAGCCGGGACAGGGGGCTGGAGCAGTACTTC.

The genes are TRBV5-4 and TRBJ2-2, with TRBD1 identical over 7 bases. V lost 0 bases and J lost 5; bases outside the gene matches: 4. CDR1 is SGHNT, CDR2 YYREEE, per germline (reference sequence). CDR3 size: 15 residues. This chain's CDR3 is CASSLAGTVTGELFF. CDR3 bases: TGTGCCAGCAGCTTGGCAGGGACAGTTACCGGGGAGCTGTTTTTT.

There are a few counts of this clone. The chain recombines TRBV2 with TRBJ1-3; D gene uncertain. The CDR3 loop spans 15 amino acids. Per germline, CDR1 SNHLY and CDR2 FYNNEI. The V end was cut by 8 bases, the J end by 4 bases, with 18 bases between. CDR3 residues: CASAGWPIWGNTIYF. The CDR3 bases are TGTGCCAGCGCGGGATGGCCTATTTGGGGAAACACCATATATTTT.

The chain carries TRBV5-1 and TRBJ1-2; no clear D. Germline loops: CDR1 SGHRS, CDR2 YFSETQ. The CDR3 consists of 14 residues. Trimming took off 0 bases at V and 6 bases at J, with 12 bases between the two ends. CDR3 in DNA: TGCGCCAGCAGCTTGGAGGCAGGCTATGATGGCTACACCTTC. This encodes CASSLEAGYDGYTF.

The CDR3: CASSRDRGNTGELFF. As DNA, the CDR3 is TGTGCCAGCAGCCGGGACAGGGGGAACACCGGGGAGCTGTTTTTT. The chain is built from TRBV6-5 and TRBJ2-2, with 10 bases aligning to TRBD1. The CDR3 length is 15 residues. Germline CDR1 reads MNHEY; CDR2 reads SVGAGI. Trimming removed 6 bases from V and 1 base from J; junction bases left unmatched: 2.

In this sample, this clone turned up a few times. This chain links TRBV5-1 with TRBJ2-1; TRBD2 matches 8 bases. Per the germline V gene, CDR1 is SGHRS and CDR2 is YFSETQ. J lost 12 bases, V lost 7 bases, and 18 bases had no gene match. CDR3 length: 15 amino acids. The CDR3 nucleotides read TGCGCCAGCCTTTCCACAGCGGGAGCACAGATGCGGCAGTTCTTC. It translates to CASLSTAGAQMRQFF.

This rearrangement joins TRBV6-5 to TRBJ2-7, with D unresolved. The V end lost 7 bases, the J end lost 3 bases, and 10 bases lay between the germline ends. The V gene's germline CDR1 is MNHEY and CDR2 SVGAGI. The CDR3 is 12 amino acids. The CDR3 bases are TGTGCCAGCAAGCAAACCCACTACGAGCAGTACTTC. Amino acids: CASKQTHYEQYF.